This TCR beta chain comes out of a study of shared clonotypes between healthy human individuals. The study's findings and limits: Non-shared clonotypes showed lower generation probabilities than clonotypes common to all four donors. Few donors limited the genetic and exposure-history diversity represented. Large depth notwithstanding, sorted-subset sequencing proved incomplete by rarefaction.

The CDR3 consists of 13 residues. Trimming removed 0 bases at V and 6 bases at J, with 6 bases between. The V gene's germline CDR1 is LGHNA and CDR2 YSLEER. This clone was counted a single time. Antigen specificity is unknown. This sample also contains other DNA sequences that code for the same CDR3. Sequencing used immunoSEQ multiplex PCR; TCRdb keeps in-frame clones, though not all of them. The sample lists some 2.1 million clones; 95% were seen once. The J gene is TRBJ1-5, the V gene TRBV4-3; D not certain. This TCR derives from a man in his late teens or twenties in good health. Sequenced sample: naive CD4+ T cells sorted from blood. This sample's subset: CD45RA+ positively selected. The CDR3 region has the DNA TGCGCCAGCAGCCAAGAGCGGGGTCAGCCCCAGCATTTT. This translates into CASSQERGQPQHF.